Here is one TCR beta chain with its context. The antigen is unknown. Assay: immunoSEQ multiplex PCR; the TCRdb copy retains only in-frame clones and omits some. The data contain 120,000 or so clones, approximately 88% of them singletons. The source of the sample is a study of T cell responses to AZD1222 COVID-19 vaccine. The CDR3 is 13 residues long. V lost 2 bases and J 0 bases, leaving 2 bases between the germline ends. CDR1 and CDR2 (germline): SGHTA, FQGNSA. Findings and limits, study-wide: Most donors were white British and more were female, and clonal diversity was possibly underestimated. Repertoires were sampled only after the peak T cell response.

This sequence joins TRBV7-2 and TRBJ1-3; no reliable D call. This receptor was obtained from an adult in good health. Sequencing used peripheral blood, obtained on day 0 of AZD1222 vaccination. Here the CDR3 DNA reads TGTGCCAGCAGCTTAAACTCTGGAAACACCATATATTTT. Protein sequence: CASSLNSGNTIYF.